What follows is one T cell receptor beta chain and its context. These data are taken from a study of CD8+ T cells in alopecia areata. The CDR3 loop spans 15 amino acids. Looked up from germline, CDR1 is SGHTA and CDR2 is FQGNSA. Deletions cut 2 bases from V and 4 bases from J, with 15 bases between. Extraction of RNA preceded its reverse transcription into cDNA, which served as the sequencing template. Measured with immunoSEQ multiplex PCR; TCRdb has only the in-frame clones, and not every one. The sample includes 140,000 to 150,000 clones, about 89% of them seen just once. The sequences come from CD8+ T cells sorted from blood, collected at week 0. This TCR derives from a human donor with alopecia areata. The chain joins TRBV7-2 to TRBJ2-7, with D perhaps TRBD1 (6 bases). The CDR3 DNA reads TGTGCCAGCAGCTTAATCGCAGGGGATTCGTACGAGCAGTACTTC. Translating gives CASSLIAGDSYEQYF.